Here is one TCR beta chain with its context. Its matching antigen is unknown. The method was immunoSEQ multiplex PCR; TCRdb's version includes in-frame clones alone and lacks a portion of them. Among roughly 150,000 clones listed, approximately 92% were seen once. This sample stems from a study of T cell responses to AZD1222 COVID-19 vaccine. Study-wide points: Repertoires were obtained solely post-peak T cell response. Dominant at 160-218 and 743-854, vaccine-associated CD4 TCRs also spanned spike.

Trimming pared 5 bases from V and 2 bases from J, leaving 14 bases between. CDR1 is SGHTA and CDR2 is FQGNSA in the germline V gene. CDR3 length equals 15 residues. Material: peripheral blood, obtained on day 0 of AZD1222 vaccination. The receptor comes from an adult in good health. This chain joins TRBV7-2 and TRBJ2-3; D is perhaps TRBD1 (5 bases). Here the CDR3 reads CASSLGQVNTDTQYF. The CDR3 DNA follows: TGTGCCAGCAGCCTGGGGCAGGTGAACACAGATACGCAGTATTTT.